Following are 2 T cell receptor beta chains from one sample sequenced in a study of CD8 T cells in ankylosing spondylitis. From the 5' RACE reads, TCRdb called clonotypes with MiXCR, one entry per CDR3 protein. The sample lists 700,000 to 1,000,000 distinct CDR3 sequences; over 9.5% were seen once. Regarding the study as a whole: There was a TCR beta motif, made of several highly homologous variants, that appeared characteristic of ankylosing spondylitis blood.

Their cognate antigens are unknown. The sequenced material came from blood, either unsorted or a sorted T cell fraction (not recorded which). These receptors were taken from a male donor with ankylosing spondylitis.

V usage is TRBV20-1 and J usage is TRBJ2-1; TRBD2 matches at 9 bases. Germline V lookup: CDR1 DFQATT, CDR2 SNEGSKA (reference sequence). V shed 3 bases and J 7 bases; nucleotides not matched to a gene: 7. This CDR3 has 14 amino acids. For the CDR3, the DNA is TGCAGTGCTAGCTCTAGCGGGGCCCTGAATGAGCAGTTCTTC. Its protein is CSASSSGALNEQFF.

The chain employs TRBV29-1 and TRBJ2-3; 8 bases line up with TRBD2. Germline V gene sequence: CDR1 SQVTM, CDR2 ANQGSEA. J lost 2 bases, V lost 4 bases, and 5 bases had no gene match. This CDR3 is built from 14 residues. The CDR3 nucleotides read TGCAGCGTTGTTGGCGGGAGGTACACAGATACGCAGTATTTT. Amino acid sequence: CSVVGGRYTDTQYF.